A selection of T cell receptor beta chains follows, all from one sample in a study of cytomegalovirus exposure and HLA in healthy donors. Sequenced by immunoSEQ multiplex PCR; TCRdb stores in-frame clones only, minus some. The sample consists of 85,000 to 130,000 clones, around 75% of them appearing once. The material sequenced was PBMCs. The receptor set was obtained from a female donor in good health and CMV-seronegative. Each CDR3 is given with its conserved first and last residue. The D gene is left open where the match is weak. Expanded clones get a size class; other rows say once, few or many, or leave the size out.

J gene	V gene	clone size	D gene	CDR3 protein	CDR3 DNA
TRBJ1-5	TRBV4-1	.	TRBD1	CASSVRDRGQPQHF	TGCGCCAGCAGCGTTCGGGACAGGGGTCAGCCCCAGCATTTT
TRBJ1-2	TRBV6-6	.	.	CASRPRQINYGYTF	TGTGCCAGCAGGCCCCGACAGATTAACTATGGCTACACCTTC
TRBJ1-5	TRBV30	.	.	CAWSLGNQPQHF	TGTGCCTGGAGTTTAGGCAATCAGCCCCAGCATTTT
TRBJ2-6	TRBV2	once	TRBD2	CASRRGGSGANVLTF	TGTGCCAGCAGGCGGGGGGGCTCTGGGGCCAACGTCCTGACTTTC
TRBJ2-7	TRBV5-3	.	.	CARSRRRQGEERERGEQYF	TGTGCCAGAAGCAGGAGGCGACAGGGTGAGGAGCGGGAGCGGGGCGAGCAGTACTTC
TRBJ2-7	TRBV7-2	.	TRBD1	CASSDLHTGGSYEQYF	TGTGCCAGCAGCGACCTTCATACAGGGGGCTCCTACGAGCAGTACTTC
TRBJ1-5	TRBV28	few	TRBD1	CASSGGTVNFNQPQHF	TGTGCCAGCAGTGGCGGGACAGTCAACTTCAATCAGCCCCAGCATTTT
TRBJ2-5	TRBV5-1	few	TRBD2	CASSFGPSGLAGSETQYF	TGCGCCAGCAGCTTTGGACCCTCCGGGTTAGCGGGATCGGAGACCCAGTACTTC
TRBJ2-3	TRBV7-3	few	TRBD2	CASSLGGGRSTDTQYF	TGTGCCAGCAGCCTAGGCGGCGGGAGATCAACAGATACGCAGTATTTT
TRBJ1-5	TRBV6-6	once	TRBD1	CASRNTGGYNQPQHF	TGTGCCAGCAGGAATACAGGGGGCTACAATCAGCCCCAGCATTTT
TRBJ1-2	TRBV2	.	.	CASKEAGALDYGYTF	TGTGCCAGCAAAGAAGCGGGGGCGTTGGACTATGGCTACACCTTC
TRBJ1-5	TRBV10-2	.	.	CASKNSGGGGQPQHF	TGCGCCAGCAAAAATTCGGGCGGGGGTGGTCAGCCCCAGCATTTT
TRBJ2-5	TRBV7-9	.	.	CASSSSRYQETQYF	TGTGCCAGCAGCTCCTCGAGGTACCAAGAGACCCAGTACTTC
TRBJ2-2	TRBV5-1	.	TRBD2	CASSPTSGRNTGELFF	TGCGCCAGCAGCCCTACTAGCGGGAGGAACACCGGGGAGCTGTTTTTT
TRBJ2-1	TRBV11-2	.	TRBD1	CASSLGQGVNEQFF	TGTGCCAGCAGCCTAGGACAGGGGGTAAATGAGCAGTTCTTC
TRBJ1-2	TRBV2	.	.	CATWIQGDYGYTF	TGTGCCACCTGGATACAGGGAGACTATGGCTACACCTTC
TRBJ1-2	TRBV20-1	.	TRBD1	CSGDREDGYTF	TGCAGTGGGGACAGGGAGGATGGCTACACCTTC
TRBJ2-7	TRBV29-1	few	TRBD2	CSVEDRGNSHLLAGATEQYF	TGCAGCGTTGAAGATCGGGGTAATTCGCACCTACTAGCGGGAGCAACCGAGCAGTACTTC
TRBJ2-3	TRBV5-4	.	TRBD2	CASRVEPVAGRPTDTQYF	TGTGCCAGCAGGGTGGAGCCGGTGGCCGGGAGGCCCACAGATACGCAGTATTTT
TRBJ1-2	TRBV27	.	.	CASSLSRSYGYTF	TGTGCCAGCAGTTTGTCCAGGTCCTATGGCTACACCTTC
TRBJ2-2	TRBV7-8	.	TRBD2	CASNDPGLASGELFF	TGTGCCAGCAACGATCCGGGACTAGCATCCGGGGAGCTGTTTTTT
TRBJ1-2	TRBV7-6	once	.	CASSLWPGDGYTF	TGTGCCAGCAGCTTATGGCCAGGGGATGGCTACACCTTC
TRBJ1-3	TRBV11-3	.	TRBD1	CASTTTGALRDTIYF	TGTGCCAGCACCACCACAGGGGCCCTCAGGGACACCATATATTTT
TRBJ1-5	TRBV27	.	TRBD1	CASSPVTGGAGQPQHF	TGTGCCAGCAGTCCCGTAACAGGGGGCGCGGGTCAGCCCCAGCATTTT
TRBJ2-1	TRBV9	.	TRBD1	CASSTGDSYNEQFF	TGTGCCAGCAGCACAGGGGACTCCTACAATGAGCAGTTCTTC
TRBJ2-7	TRBV27	once	TRBD2	CASSLIGAGGAYEQYF	TGTGCCAGCAGTTTAATCGGAGCGGGAGGGGCCTACGAGCAGTACTTC
TRBJ2-7	TRBV7-9	once	.	CASSLDGGQYF	TGTGCCAGCAGCTTAGACGGAGGGCAGTACTTC
TRBJ1-5	TRBV4-3	.	.	CASSQGTASNQPQHF	TGCGCCAGCAGCCAAGGGACAGCGAGCAATCAGCCCCAGCATTTT
TRBJ2-5	TRBV30	.	.	CAWRRWGTQVGTQYF	TGTGCCTGGAGACGTTGGGGGACTCAAGTGGGGACCCAGTACTTC
TRBJ1-1	TRBV18	.	TRBD1	CASSPGTGQGAEAFF	TGTGCCAGCTCACCAGGGACTGGACAGGGTGCTGAAGCTTTCTTT
TRBJ1-6	TRBV7-6	.	.	CASSREGLKGSPLHF	TGTGCCAGCAGCCGCGAGGGACTCAAAGGGTCACCCCTCCACTTT
TRBJ2-1	TRBV7-2	.	TRBD2	CASSLGLAGSYNEQFF	TGTGCCAGCAGCTTAGGCCTAGCGGGTTCCTACAATGAGCAGTTCTTC
TRBJ1-2	TRBV6-5	.	.	CASRVQQGYGYTF	TGTGCCAGCCGGGTCCAACAGGGCTATGGCTACACCTTC
TRBJ2-1	TRBV6-1	.	TRBD2	CASRSGGDEQFF	TGTGCCAGCAGGAGCGGGGGCGATGAGCAGTTCTTC
TRBJ1-2	TRBV25-1	.	.	CASSEGLGVYGYTF	TGTGCCAGCAGTGAGGGTCTCGGGGTCTATGGCTACACCTTC
TRBJ2-1	TRBV6-5	.	TRBD2	CASSFISGLAPSEQFF	TGTGCCAGCAGTTTTATCTCGGGACTAGCGCCTTCTGAGCAGTTCTTC
TRBJ2-7	TRBV5-4	once	TRBD2	CASSLGLAGDEQYF	TGTGCCAGCAGCTTGGGGCTAGCGGGAGACGAGCAGTACTTC
TRBJ2-1	TRBV5-4	.	TRBD2	CASSFQLGGNNEQFF	TGTGCCAGCAGCTTCCAGCTGGGGGGGAACAATGAGCAGTTCTTC
TRBJ2-5	TRBV7-2	.	TRBD2	CASSTRTSGRGRETQYF	TGTGCCAGCAGCACCCGGACTAGCGGGAGAGGGCGGGAGACCCAGTACTTC
TRBJ2-7	TRBV19	.	TRBD2	CASSKSGGYDEQYF	TGTGCCAGTAGTAAAAGCGGGGGGTACGACGAGCAGTACTTC
TRBJ2-5	TRBV7-2	.	TRBD1	CASSLARGQSETQYF	TGTGCCAGCAGCTTAGCGAGGGGACAGTCAGAGACCCAGTACTTC